Listed here is a single TCR beta chain. The germline V gene has CDR1 SQVTM and CDR2 ANQGSEA. Losses at the gene ends were 4 bases for V and 3 bases for J; bases not matched to a gene: 3. CDR3 length: 13 residues. TCRB transcripts that were expressed got sequenced, as all of the isolated RNA had been reverse transcribed. Method: immunoSEQ multiplex PCR; TCRdb's copy keeps in-frame clones and lacks some. The table shows approximately 160,000 clones, with about 9.8% occurring only once. The sample originates from a study of beta chain features in type 1 diabetes. The sequencing input was central memory CD4+ T cells from blood. The chain employs TRBV29-1 and TRBJ2-1; 7 positions match TRBD1. The receptor's source is a young woman in good health. For the CDR3, the DNA is TGCAGCGTTGGGACAGGCCGCTACAATGAGCAGTTCTTC. Translation gives CSVGTGRYNEQFF.